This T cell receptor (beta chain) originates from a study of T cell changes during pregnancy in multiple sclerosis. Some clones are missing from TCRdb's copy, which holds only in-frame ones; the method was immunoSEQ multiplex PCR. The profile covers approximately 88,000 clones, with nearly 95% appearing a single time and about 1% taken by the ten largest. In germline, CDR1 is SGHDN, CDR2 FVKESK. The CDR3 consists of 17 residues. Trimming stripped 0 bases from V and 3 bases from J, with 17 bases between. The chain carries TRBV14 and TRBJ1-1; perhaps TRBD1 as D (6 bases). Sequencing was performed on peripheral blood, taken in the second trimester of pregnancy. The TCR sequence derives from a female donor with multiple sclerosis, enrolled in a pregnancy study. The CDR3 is CASSQESPGGPYTEAFF. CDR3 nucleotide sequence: TGTGCCAGCAGCCAAGAGTCACCTGGGGGCCCCTACACTGAAGCTTTCTTT.